This T cell receptor beta chain is from a study of blood T cell repertoires in COVID-19. In Cohort 3, a recovered donor had either two negative PCRs, clearance, or symptom resolution. Clones were read by immunoSEQ multiplex PCR, and TCRdb kept only the in-frame ones, dropping some. The sample has a few hundred thousand clones; roughly 87% are singletons. The source material was PBMCs or T cells enriched from blood (not recorded which). This receptor was identified in a woman in her twenties or thirties who had recovered from COVID-19.

The CDR3 nucleotides read TGTGCCAGTTCTTCCCGGACATCCTACGAGCAGTACTTC. It yields the protein CASSSRTSYEQYF. The rearrangement joins TRBV19 to TRBJ2-7; a weak D match, TRBD1 (5 bases). CDR1 LNHDA and CDR2 SQIVND come from the germline V gene (reference sequence). The CDR3 totals 13 residues. V was shortened by 8 bases and J by 1 base, with 12 bases between the two germline ends.